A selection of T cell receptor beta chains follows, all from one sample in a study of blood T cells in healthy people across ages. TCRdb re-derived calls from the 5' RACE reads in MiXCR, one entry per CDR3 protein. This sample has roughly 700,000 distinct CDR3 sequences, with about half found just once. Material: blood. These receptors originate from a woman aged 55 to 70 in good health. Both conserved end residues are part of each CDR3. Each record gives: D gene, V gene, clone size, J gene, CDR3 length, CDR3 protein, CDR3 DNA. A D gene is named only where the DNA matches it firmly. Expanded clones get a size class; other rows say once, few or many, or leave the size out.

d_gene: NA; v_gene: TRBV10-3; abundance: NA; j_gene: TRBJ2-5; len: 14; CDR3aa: CAISEGQDQETQYF; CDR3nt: TGTGCCATCAGTGAGGGCCAGGACCAAGAGACCCAGTACTTC
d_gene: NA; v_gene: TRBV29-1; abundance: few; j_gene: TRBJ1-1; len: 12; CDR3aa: CSVLSGAPGVFF; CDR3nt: TGCAGCGTACTATCAGGGGCCCCGGGGGTTTTCTTT
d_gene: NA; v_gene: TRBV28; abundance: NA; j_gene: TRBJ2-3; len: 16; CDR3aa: CASSLTFLASTDTQYF; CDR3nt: TGTGCCAGCAGTTTAACGTTTTTGGCGAGCACAGATACGCAGTATTTT
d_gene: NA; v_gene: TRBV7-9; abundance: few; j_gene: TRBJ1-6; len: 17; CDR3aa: CASSALSGGRYNSPLHF; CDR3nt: TGTGCCAGCAGCGCCCTCTCTGGGGGCCGGTATAATTCACCCCTCCACTTT
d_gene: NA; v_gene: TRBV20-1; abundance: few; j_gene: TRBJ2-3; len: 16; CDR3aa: CSAIPWDGYRTDTQYF; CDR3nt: TGCAGTGCCATCCCCTGGGATGGATATCGCACAGATACGCAGTATTTT
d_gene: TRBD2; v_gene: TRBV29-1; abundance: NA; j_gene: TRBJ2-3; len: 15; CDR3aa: CSVQGLAGGGDTQYF; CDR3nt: TGCAGCGTGCAGGGACTAGCGGGAGGAGGAGATACGCAGTATTTT
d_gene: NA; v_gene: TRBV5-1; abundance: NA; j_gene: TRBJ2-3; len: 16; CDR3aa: CASSLVAGVSTDTQYF; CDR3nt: TGCGCCAGCAGCTTGGTCGCCGGGGTGAGCACAGATACGCAGTATTTT
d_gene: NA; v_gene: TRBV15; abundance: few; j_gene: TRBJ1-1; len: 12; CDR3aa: CATSRDGGEAFF; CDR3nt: TGTGCCACCAGCAGAGATGGAGGGGAAGCTTTCTTT
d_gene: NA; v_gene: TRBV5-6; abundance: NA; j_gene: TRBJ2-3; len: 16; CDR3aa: CASSLSAEHFTDTQYF; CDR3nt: TGTGCCAGCAGCTTGAGCGCCGAGCACTTCACAGATACGCAGTATTTT
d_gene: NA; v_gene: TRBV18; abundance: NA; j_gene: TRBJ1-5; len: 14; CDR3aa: CASSLESGWQPQHF; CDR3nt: TGTGCCAGCTCACTGGAGAGCGGTTGGCAGCCCCAGCATTTT